This entry describes one T cell receptor beta chain. Assay used: immunoSEQ multiplex PCR; TCRdb lists only in-frame clones, some missing. The data show about 74,000 clones, more than 80% seen once. This sample is drawn from a study of technical replicates of blood from a handful of donors. Sequencing input: PBMCs. This TCR was recovered from a human donor in good health. Some clones in this sample may be carry-over from other donors' samples.

CDR3 nucleotides: TGTGCCTGGAGGGGAGGGCCGAGCGCTGAAGCTTTCTTT. It encodes CAWRGGPSAEAFF. The chain joins TRBV30 to TRBJ1-1; D gene uncertain. Trimming pared 3 bases from V and 6 bases from J, leaving 14 bases between. The germline V gene has CDR1 GTSNPN and CDR2 SVGIG (reference sequence). This CDR3 is 13 amino acids long.